What follows describes a single TCR beta chain. The target antigen is unknown. FACS enriched CD8+ TEMRA cells, while bulk CD8+ and CD4+ were negatively isolated. Germline values: CDR1 SGDLS, CDR2 YYNGEE. V lost 0 bases, J lost 4 bases, and 14 bases lay in between. CDR3 length: 15 amino acids. RNA amounts of roughly 0.5 to 1 ug underwent reverse transcription with random hexamers. MiXCR, run by TCRdb on the immunoSEQ multiplex PCR reads, gives a single entry per CDR3 protein. The sample lists more than 65,000 distinct CDR3 sequences; roughly 94% were seen once. This record comes from a study of CD8 T cells in Susac syndrome. Overall study context: When blood was drawn, patients with Susac syndrome were on intravenous immunoglobulin alone, on corticosteroids, or therapy-naive.

Study outcomes and limitations: In total CD8+ repertoires, sixteen Susac-specific public clones were found, and CD8+ TEMRA repertoires had about five. Clonal expansion of Susac CD8+ cells peaked in TEMRA cells, and it also peaked in active patients.

This receptor was obtained from a human donor with Susac syndrome. The sample consisted of CD8+ T cells from PBMCs. V usage is TRBV9 and J usage is TRBJ2-7, with D maybe TRBD1 (6 bases). The CDR3 DNA is TGTGCCAGCAGCGTAGCGGCCGCAGGGGCATACGAGCAGTACTTC. This codes for CASSVAAAGAYEQYF.